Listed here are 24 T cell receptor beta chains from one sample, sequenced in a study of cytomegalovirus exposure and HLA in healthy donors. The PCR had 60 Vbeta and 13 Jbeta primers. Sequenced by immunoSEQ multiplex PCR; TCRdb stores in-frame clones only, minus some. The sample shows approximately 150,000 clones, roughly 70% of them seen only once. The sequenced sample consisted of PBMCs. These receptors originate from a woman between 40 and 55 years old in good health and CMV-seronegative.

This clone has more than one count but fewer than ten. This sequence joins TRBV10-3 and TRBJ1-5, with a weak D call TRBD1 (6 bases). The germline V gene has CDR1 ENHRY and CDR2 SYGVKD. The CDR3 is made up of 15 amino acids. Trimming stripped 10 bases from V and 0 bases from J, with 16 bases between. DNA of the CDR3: TGTGCCAGCAACCCAGGGGTGGATAGCAATCAGCCCCAGCATTTT. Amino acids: CASNPGVDSNQPQHF.

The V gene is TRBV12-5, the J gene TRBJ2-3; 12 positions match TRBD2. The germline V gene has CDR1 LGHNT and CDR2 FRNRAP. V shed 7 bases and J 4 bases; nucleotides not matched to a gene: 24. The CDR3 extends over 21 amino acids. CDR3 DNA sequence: TGTGCTAGTGTCAAAATCGGGGGACTGAGACTAGCGGGAGATACCCCAGATACGCAGTATTTT. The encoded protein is CASVKIGGLRLAGDTPDTQYF.

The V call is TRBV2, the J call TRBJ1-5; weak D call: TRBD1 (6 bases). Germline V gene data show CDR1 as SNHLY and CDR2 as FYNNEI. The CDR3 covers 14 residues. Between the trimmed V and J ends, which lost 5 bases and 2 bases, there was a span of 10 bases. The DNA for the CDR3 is TGTGCCAGCAGTCCCAGGGGTGGCAATCAGCCCCAGCATTTT. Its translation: CASSPRGGNQPQHF.

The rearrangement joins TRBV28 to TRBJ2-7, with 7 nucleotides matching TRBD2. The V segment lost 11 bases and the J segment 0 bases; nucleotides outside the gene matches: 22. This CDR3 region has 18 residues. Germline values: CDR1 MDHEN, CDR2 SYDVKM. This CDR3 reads CACWPAPGGQVSSYEQYF. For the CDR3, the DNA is TGTGCCTGTTGGCCGGCCCCGGGAGGACAAGTTAGCTCCTACGAGCAGTACTTC.

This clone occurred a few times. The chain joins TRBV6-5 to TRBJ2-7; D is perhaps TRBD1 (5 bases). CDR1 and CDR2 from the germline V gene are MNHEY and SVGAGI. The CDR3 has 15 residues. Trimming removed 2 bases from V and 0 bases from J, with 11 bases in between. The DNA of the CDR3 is TGTGCCAGCAGTTACGACCCAGACAGCTCCTACGAGCAGTACTTC. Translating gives CASSYDPDSSYEQYF.

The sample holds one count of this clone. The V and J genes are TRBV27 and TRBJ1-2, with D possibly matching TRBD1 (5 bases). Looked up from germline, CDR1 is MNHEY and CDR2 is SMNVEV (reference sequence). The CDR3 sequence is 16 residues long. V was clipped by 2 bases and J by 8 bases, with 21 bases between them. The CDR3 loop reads CASSLIGLGGNKGYTF. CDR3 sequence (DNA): TGTGCCAGCAGTTTAATCGGGCTGGGGGGAAATAAGGGCTACACCTTC.

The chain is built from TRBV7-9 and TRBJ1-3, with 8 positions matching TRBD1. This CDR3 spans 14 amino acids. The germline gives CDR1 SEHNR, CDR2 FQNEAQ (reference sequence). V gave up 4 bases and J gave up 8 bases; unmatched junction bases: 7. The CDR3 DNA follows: TGTGCCAGCAGCTCCCAGGGGACAGGCGACACCATATATTTT. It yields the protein CASSSQGTGDTIYF.

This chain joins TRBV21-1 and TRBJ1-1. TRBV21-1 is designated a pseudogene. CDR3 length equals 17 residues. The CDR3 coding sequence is TGTGCCAGCAGCAAAGCGCTCGGGGGGGTCATGAACACTGAAGCTTTCTTT. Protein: CASSKALGGVMNTEAFF.

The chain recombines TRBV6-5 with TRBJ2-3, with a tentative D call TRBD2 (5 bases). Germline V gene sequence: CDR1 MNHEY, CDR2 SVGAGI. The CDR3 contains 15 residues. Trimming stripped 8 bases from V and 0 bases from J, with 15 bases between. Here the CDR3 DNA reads TGTGCCAGCTCGCGCAGAGCGGAGAGCACAGATACGCAGTATTTT. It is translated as CASSRRAESTDTQYF.

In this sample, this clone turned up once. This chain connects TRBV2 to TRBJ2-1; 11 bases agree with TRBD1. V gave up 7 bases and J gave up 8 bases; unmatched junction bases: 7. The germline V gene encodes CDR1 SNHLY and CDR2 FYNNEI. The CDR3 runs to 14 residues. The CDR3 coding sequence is TGTGCCAGCAAACGGACAGGGGGCGGTGATGAGCAGTTCTTC. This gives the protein CASKRTGGGDEQFF.

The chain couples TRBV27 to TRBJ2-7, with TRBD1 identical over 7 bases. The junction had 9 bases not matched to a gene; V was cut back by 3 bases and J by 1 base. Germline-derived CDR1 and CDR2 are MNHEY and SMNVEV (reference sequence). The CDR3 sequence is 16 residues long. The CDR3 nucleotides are TGTGCCAGCAGTTTTGGGGCAGGGGGTGGATCCTACGAGCAGTACTTC. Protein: CASSFGAGGGSYEQYF.

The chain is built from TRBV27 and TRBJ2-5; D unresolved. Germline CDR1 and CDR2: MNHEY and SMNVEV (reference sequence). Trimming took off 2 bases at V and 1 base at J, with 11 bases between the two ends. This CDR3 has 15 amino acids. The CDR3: CASSLRRHRQETQYF. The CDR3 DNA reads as TGTGCCAGCAGTTTACGAAGACACCGCCAAGAGACCCAGTACTTC.

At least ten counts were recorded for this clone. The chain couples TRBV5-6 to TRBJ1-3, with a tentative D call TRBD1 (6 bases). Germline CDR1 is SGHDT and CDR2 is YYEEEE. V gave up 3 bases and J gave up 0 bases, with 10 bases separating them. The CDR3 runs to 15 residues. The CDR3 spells CASSWGHYSGNTIYF. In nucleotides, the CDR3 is TGTGCCAGCAGCTGGGGACACTACTCTGGAAACACCATATATTTT.

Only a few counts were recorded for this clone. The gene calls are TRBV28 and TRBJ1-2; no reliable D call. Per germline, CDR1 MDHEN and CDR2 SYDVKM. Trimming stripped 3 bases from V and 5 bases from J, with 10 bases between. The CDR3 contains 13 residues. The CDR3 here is CASSFEARYGYTF. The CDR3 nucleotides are TGTGCCAGCAGTTTCGAAGCCCGATATGGCTACACCTTC.

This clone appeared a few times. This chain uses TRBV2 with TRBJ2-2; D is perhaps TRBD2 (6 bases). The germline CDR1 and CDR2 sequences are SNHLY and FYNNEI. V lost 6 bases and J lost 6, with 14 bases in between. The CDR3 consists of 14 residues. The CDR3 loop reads CASSPTRGAGELFF. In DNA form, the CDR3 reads TGTGCCAGCAGCCCGACTAGAGGGGCCGGGGAGCTGTTTTTT.

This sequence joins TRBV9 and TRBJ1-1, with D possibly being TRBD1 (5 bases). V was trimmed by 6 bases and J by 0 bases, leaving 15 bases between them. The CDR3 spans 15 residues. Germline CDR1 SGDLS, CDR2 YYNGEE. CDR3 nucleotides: TGTGCCAGCACTCTACCCGGACACGTGAACACTGAAGCTTTCTTT. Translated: CASTLPGHVNTEAFF. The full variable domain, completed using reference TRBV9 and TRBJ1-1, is DSGVTQTPKHLITATGQRVTLRCSPRSGDLSVYWYQQSLDQGLQFLIQYYNGEERAKGNILERFSAQQFPDLHSELNLSSLELGDSALYFCASTLPGHVNTEAFFGQGTRLTVV.

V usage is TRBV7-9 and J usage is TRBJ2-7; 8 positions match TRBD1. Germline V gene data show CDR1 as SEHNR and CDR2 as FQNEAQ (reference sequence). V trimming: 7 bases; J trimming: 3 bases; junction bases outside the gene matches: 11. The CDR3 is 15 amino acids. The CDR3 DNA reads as TGTGCCAGCAACAAAGGACAGGGCCTAGTCTACGAGCAGTACTTC. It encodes CASNKGQGLVYEQYF.

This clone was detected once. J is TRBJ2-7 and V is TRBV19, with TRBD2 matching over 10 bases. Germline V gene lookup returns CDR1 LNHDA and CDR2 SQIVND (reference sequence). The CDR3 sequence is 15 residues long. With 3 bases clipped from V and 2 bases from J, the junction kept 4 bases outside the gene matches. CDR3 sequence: CASSMFLAGAYEQYF. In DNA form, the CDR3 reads TGTGCCAGTAGTATGTTCCTAGCGGGGGCCTACGAGCAGTACTTC.

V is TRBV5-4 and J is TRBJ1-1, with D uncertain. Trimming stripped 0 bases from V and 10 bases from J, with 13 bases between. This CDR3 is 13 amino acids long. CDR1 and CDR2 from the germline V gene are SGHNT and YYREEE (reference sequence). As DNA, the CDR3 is TGTGCCAGCAGCTTGGTTTACGAGGGAGGAGCTTTCTTT. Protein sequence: CASSLVYEGGAFF.

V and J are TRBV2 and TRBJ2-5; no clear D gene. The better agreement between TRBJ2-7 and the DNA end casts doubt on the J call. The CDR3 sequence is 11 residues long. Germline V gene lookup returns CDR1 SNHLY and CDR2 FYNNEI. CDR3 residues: CASLRLYEQYF. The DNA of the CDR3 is TGTGCCAGCCTGCGGCTCTACGAGCAGTACTTC.

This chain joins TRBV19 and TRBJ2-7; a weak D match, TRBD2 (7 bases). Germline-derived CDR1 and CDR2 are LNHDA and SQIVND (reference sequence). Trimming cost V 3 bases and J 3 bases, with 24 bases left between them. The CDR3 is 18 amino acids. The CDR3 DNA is TGTGCCAGTAGTATCGTAGGGGGGGCCTACCTTCAAAACTACGAGCAGTACTTC. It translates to CASSIVGGAYLQNYEQYF.

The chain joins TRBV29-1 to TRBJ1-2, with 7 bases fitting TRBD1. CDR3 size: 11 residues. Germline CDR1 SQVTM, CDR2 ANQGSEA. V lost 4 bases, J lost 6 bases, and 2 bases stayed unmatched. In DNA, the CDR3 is TGCAGCGTTGGCCAGGGGGATGGCTACACCTTC. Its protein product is CSVGQGDGYTF.

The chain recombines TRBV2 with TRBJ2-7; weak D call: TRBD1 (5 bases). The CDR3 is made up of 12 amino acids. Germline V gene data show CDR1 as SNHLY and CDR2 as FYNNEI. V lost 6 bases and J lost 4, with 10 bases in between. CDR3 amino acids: CASSLDRYEQYF. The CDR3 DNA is TGTGCCAGCAGCTTAGACAGATACGAGCAGTACTTC.

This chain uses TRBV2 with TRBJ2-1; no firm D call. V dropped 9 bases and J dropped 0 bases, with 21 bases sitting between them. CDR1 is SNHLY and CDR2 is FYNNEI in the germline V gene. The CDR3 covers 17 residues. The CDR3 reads CASLNANSYSSYNEQFF. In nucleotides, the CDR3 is TGTGCCAGTCTGAATGCGAATTCCTACAGCTCCTACAATGAGCAGTTCTTC.